Described below is a single T cell receptor (beta chain) sequence and its context. The sample comes from a study of immune characterization of retroperitoneal liposarcoma. TCRdb re-called the PCR reads with MiXCR, one entry per CDR3 protein. The profile shows over 8,000 distinct CDR3 sequences, approximately 30% of them singletons. Sequencing was performed on tumor tissue. This clonotype was obtained from a female donor with retroperitoneal liposarcoma.

The CDR3: CASSLGIEENTEAFF. The CDR3 region has the DNA TGTGCCAGCAGCTTAGGAATTGAGGAGAACACTGAAGCTTTCTTT. V is TRBV7-8 and J is TRBJ1-1, with no clear D. Germline V gene data show CDR1 as SGHVS and CDR2 as FQNEAQ. This CDR3 is built from 15 residues. Trimming removed 1 base from V and 1 base from J, with 10 bases in between.